The clone carrying this T cell receptor beta chain was counted a few times. Its specificity is unknown. TCR beta cDNA libraries included unique molecular identifiers. TCRdb re-called the PCR reads with MiXCR, one entry per CDR3 protein. This sample yields about 800,000 distinct CDR3 sequences, of which around 27% are seen a single time; more than 0.55% belongs to the top ten. The sample originates from a study of post-analysis software for immune sequencing data. Germline CDR1 and CDR2: LGHDT and YNNKEL (reference sequence). The J segment lost 2 bases and the V segment lost 1 base, leaving 1 base of the junction unmatched. The CDR3 covers 14 residues. Study findings and constraints: TRBV5-6, TRBV5-1 and TRBV20-1 belonged to a set of about 5 TRBV segments that were more frequent in patients than controls.

The chain carries TRBV3-1 and TRBJ2-7, with TRBD1 identical over 8 bases. This sequence originates from a girl aged 5 to 17 with multiple sclerosis. Sequenced sample: blood. Written as DNA, the CDR3 is TGTGCCAGCAGCCAAGCAGGGGGCGCCTACGAGCAGTACTTC. It encodes CASSQAGGAYEQYF.